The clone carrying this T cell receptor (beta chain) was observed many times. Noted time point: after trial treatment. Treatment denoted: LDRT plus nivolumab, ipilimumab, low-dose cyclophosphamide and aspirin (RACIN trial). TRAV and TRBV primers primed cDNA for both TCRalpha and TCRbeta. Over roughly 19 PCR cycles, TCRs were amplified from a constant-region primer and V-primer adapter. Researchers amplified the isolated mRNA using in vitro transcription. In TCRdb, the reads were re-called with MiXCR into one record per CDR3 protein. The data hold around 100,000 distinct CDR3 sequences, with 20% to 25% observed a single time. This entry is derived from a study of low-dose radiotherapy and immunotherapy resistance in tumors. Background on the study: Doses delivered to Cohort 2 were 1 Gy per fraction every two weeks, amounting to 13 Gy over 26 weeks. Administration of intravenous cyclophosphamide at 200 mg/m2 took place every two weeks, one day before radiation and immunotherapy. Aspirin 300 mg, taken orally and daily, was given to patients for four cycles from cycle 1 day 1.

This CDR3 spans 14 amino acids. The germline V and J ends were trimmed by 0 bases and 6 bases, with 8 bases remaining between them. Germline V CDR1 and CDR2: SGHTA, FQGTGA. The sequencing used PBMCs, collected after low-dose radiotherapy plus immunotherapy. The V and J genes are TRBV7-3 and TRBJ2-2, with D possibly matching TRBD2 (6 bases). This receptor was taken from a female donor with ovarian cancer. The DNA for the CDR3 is TGTGCCAGCAGCTTAACCGGGGGTGCCGGGGAGCTGTTTTTT. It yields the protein CASSLTGGAGELFF.